This T cell receptor beta chain was captured by sequencing in a study of shared clonotypes between healthy human individuals. Study-level results: Among non-shared clonotypes, generation probabilities were lower than among those shared by all four donors.

The authors divided CD4+ cells into CD45RA+ naive and CD45RA-negative memory subsets. For this clone: Its target is unknown.

Here immunoSEQ multiplex PCR was the method, and the copy in TCRdb shows in-frame clones only, minus some. Here the sample spans around 2.1 million clones, approximately 96% being singletons. There are 16 residues in the CDR3. V was trimmed by 0 bases and J by 0 bases, leaving 11 bases between them. Germline CDR1 reads SGHRS; CDR2 reads YFSETQ. V usage is TRBV5-1 and J usage is TRBJ2-3; D ambiguous. Specimen: naive CD4+ T cells sorted from blood. Indicated subset: CD45RA+ positively selected. The receptor was derived from a man between 18 and 29 years old in good health. CDR3 coding DNA: TGCGCCAGCAGCTTGGGAGGAGACCCTAGCACAGATACGCAGTATTTT. This translates into CASSLGGDPSTDTQYF.